The 3 T cell receptor beta chains listed next were all sequenced from one sample in a study of T cell responses to AZD1222 COVID-19 vaccine. Only in-frame clones appear in the TCRdb table, and some are missing; sequencing was by immunoSEQ multiplex PCR. The table records approximately 150,000 clones, around 87% of them present only once. The source material was peripheral blood, sampled on day 0 of AZD1222 vaccination. Receptor source: an adult in good health.

The chain employs TRBV13 and TRBJ2-7, with D hard to call. This CDR3 contains 14 residues. Trimming pared 2 bases from V and 1 base from J, leaving 9 bases between. Germline V CDR1 and CDR2: PRHDT, FYEKMQ (reference sequence). As DNA, the CDR3 is TGTGCCAGCAGCTTACGATTGGGGTCCTACGAGCAGTACTTC. Protein product: CASSLRLGSYEQYF.

The rearrangement joins TRBV12-3 or TRBV12-4 to TRBJ1-1; D possibly corresponds to TRBD1 (6 bases). The CDR3 is 13 amino acids. V was trimmed by 3 bases and J by 8 bases, leaving 13 bases between them. The CDR3 loop is CASSFVGGTEAFF. CDR3 bases: TGTGCCAGCAGTTTCGTGGGGGGCACAGAAGCTTTCTTT.

This chain uses TRBV6-5 with TRBJ1-6, with TRBD1 identical over 7 bases. This CDR3 is built from 15 residues. Trimming cost V 3 bases and J 7 bases; bases outside gene matches: 6. The germline V gene encodes CDR1 MNHEY and CDR2 SVGAGI. The CDR3 here is CASSYRRTGNSPLHF. Here the CDR3 DNA reads TGTGCCAGCAGTTATAGGCGGACAGGAAATTCACCCCTCCACTTT.